This record covers a single TCR beta chain. The data were produced by immunoSEQ multiplex PCR, yet TCRdb's version contains in-frame clones alone and is incomplete. This table holds around 160,000 clones, 84% found once. Everyone who took part was roughly 18 to 100 years old, and they came from roughly 25 US areas. These data originate in a study of blood T cell repertoires in COVID-19. Germline V CDR1 and CDR2: LGHNA, YSLEER. The CDR3 is 13 amino acids. J lost 12 bases, V lost 1 base, and 9 bases had no gene match. The material sequenced was PBMCs or T cells enriched from blood (not recorded which). The receptor was isolated from a woman aged 45-65 years who had been exposed to COVID-19. This sequence joins TRBV4-3 and TRBJ2-7, with 7 bases lining up with TRBD1. In nucleotides, the CDR3 is TGCGCCAGCAGCCAAGGGTTGACAGGGACACGGTACTTC. Amino acid sequence: CASSQGLTGTRYF.